Listed here are 8 T cell receptor beta chains from one sample, sequenced in a study of T cell clonality in common variable immunodeficiency. Sequencing was performed with immunoSEQ multiplex PCR; in TCRdb, only in-frame clones are kept and a portion is missing. This table holds roughly 34,000 clones with no singletons; the top ten claim about 27%. Study conclusions and caveats: In common variable immunodeficiency, TCR beta chains reportedly carried fewer deletions and N-nucleotide insertions.

Their recognized antigens are unknown. Sequenced input: peripheral blood mononuclear cells. The source is a human donor with common variable immunodeficiency.

Many counts were recorded for this clone. The CDR3 end falls 3 residues outside the read, so it is completed with the germline J gene. The chain combines TRBV5-4 with TRBJ1-1; 7 positions agree with TRBD1. CDR1 is SGHNT and CDR2 is YYREEE in the germline V gene (reference sequence). The CDR3 is 13 amino acids. The CDR3 reads CASSADKGATAFF. CDR3 DNA, as far as it was read: TGTGCCAGCAGCGCCGATAAGGGGGCAACG.

Points on this clone: The missing CDR3 end, 3 residues past where the read stops, is filled in from the germline J gene. The gene calls are TRBV2 and TRBJ2-1; perhaps TRBD1 as D (6 bases). This CDR3 spans 15 amino acids. The germline V and J ends were trimmed by 10 bases and 0 bases, with 16 bases remaining between them. Germline values: CDR1 SNHLY, CDR2 FYNNEI. CDR3 region: CATLVQGNSYNEQFF. CDR3 bases read: TGTGCCACGCTCGTACAGGGAAACTCCTACAATGAG.

This clone has at least ten counts. The missing CDR3 end, 3 residues past where the read stops, is filled in from the germline J gene. This sequence joins TRBV27 and TRBJ1-4; 7 bases align to TRBD1. Per the germline V gene, CDR1 is MNHEY and CDR2 is SMNVEV (reference sequence). Germline trimming cut 0 bases from V and 2 bases from J; bases unmatched to any gene: 6. CDR3 size: 17 residues. The CDR3: CASSLSPGGRTNEKLFF. The sequenced CDR3 bases are TGTGCCAGCAGTTTATCTCCAGGGGGTCGGACTAATGAAAAA.

This clone was picked up many times. The CDR3 DNA, read in part, is TGTGCCAGCAGCCCCCTAGCGGGGCCGGCGGGCGAG. Its translation: CASSPLAGPAGE. The CDR3, in full, reads CASSPLAGPAGEQYF. V usage is TRBV7-9 and J usage is TRBJ2-7; the match to TRBD2 covers 9 bases. The read stops 3 residues short of the end of the CDR3; the missing end is completed from the germline J gene. The germline V gene has CDR1 SEHNR and CDR2 FQNEAQ (reference sequence). J gave up 6 bases and V 5 bases, and 11 bases lay outside the gene matches. This CDR3 has 15 amino acids. The full variable domain, its missing parts supplied by reference TRBV7-9 and TRBJ2-7, is DTGVSQNPRHKITKRGQNVTFRCDPISEHNRLYWYRQTLGQGPEFLTYFQNEAQLEKSRLLSDRFSAERPKGSFSTLEIQRTEQGDSAMYLCASSPLAGPAGEQYFGPGTRLTVT.

This clone was recorded many times. The read ends 3 residues shy of where the CDR3 ends; the end is completed using the germline J gene. This chain connects TRBV27 to TRBJ2-7; TRBD1 might be the D (5 bases). This CDR3 spans 14 amino acids. The ends were cut back, 2 bases at V and 4 bases at J, with 12 bases in the middle. Germline assignment: CDR1 MNHEY and CDR2 SMNVEV (reference sequence). Partial CDR3 DNA: TGTGCCAGCAGTTTAAAAGGGGCTGGGTACGAG. It codes for CASSLKGAGYE. Given in full, the CDR3 is CASSLKGAGYEQYF.

Points on this clone: With the read ending 3 residues before the CDR3 end, the germline J gene is used to fill in that end. The J gene is TRBJ2-3, the V gene TRBV20-1; tentatively, D is TRBD2 (5 bases). CDR1 is DFQATT, CDR2 SNEGSKA, per germline (reference sequence). The V gene lost 5 bases and the J gene lost 6 bases, with 21 bases spanning the gap. This CDR3 has 15 residues. This CDR3 is CSAWIARMRVDTQYF. The sequenced part of the CDR3 DNA is TGCAGTGCTTGGATCGCGCGAATGAGGGTCGATACG.

This clone was observed at least ten times. With the read ending 3 residues before the CDR3 end, the germline J gene is used to fill in that end. This chain links TRBV5-1 with TRBJ2-2; no definite D call. Trimming pared 4 bases from V and 0 bases from J, leaving 4 bases between. CDR1 SGHRS and CDR2 YFSETQ come from the germline V gene. There are 13 residues in the CDR3. CDR3 DNA, as far as it was read: TGCGCCAGCAGCGTAGCGAACACCGGGGAG. Translation: CASSVANTGE. The entire CDR3 reads CASSVANTGELFF.

A few counts support this clone. The read gets to within 3 residues of the CDR3 end, and the germline J gene fills in the rest. The chain couples TRBV2 to TRBJ2-5; a possible D gene is TRBD1 (6 bases). Germline lookup yields CDR1 SNHLY and CDR2 FYNNEI. The CDR3 contains 14 residues. V lost 4 bases, J lost 1 base, and 10 bases lay in between. The CDR3 loop is CASSVQGAQETQYF. CDR3 DNA, as far as it was read: TGTGCCAGCAGTGTACAGGGAGCCCAAGAGACC.